This TCR beta chain derives from a study of blood T cell repertoires in COVID-19. Study details: T cells, B-cell-depleted T cells, or PBMCs supplied cDNA or gDNA.

The cohort comprised adults aged about 18 to 89 years residing in about two dozen US areas. Categorization into cohorts depended on clinical history that participants reported. This table comes from immunoSEQ multiplex PCR, and its TCRdb copy is limited to in-frame clones, with some not included. The table includes 55,000 to 70,000 clones, 88% detected once. This CDR3 contains 16 residues. V gave up 0 bases and J gave up 0 bases; unmatched junction bases: 5. CDR1 and CDR2 from the germline V gene are SGHRS and YFSETQ. This chain connects TRBV5-1 to TRBJ1-2; 7 bases fit TRBD1. The sample consisted of PBMCs or T cells enriched from blood (not recorded which). The TCR originated in a woman between 35 and 50 years old who had recovered from COVID-19. The CDR3 DNA reads as TGCGCCAGCAGCTTGGAGGGGACAGTCCCTAACTATGGCTACACCTTC. Residues: CASSLEGTVPNYGYTF.